One sample yielded the 21 T cell receptor beta chains listed below, sequenced in a study of T cell responses to AZD1222 COVID-19 vaccine. Sequencing used immunoSEQ multiplex PCR; TCRdb keeps in-frame clones, though not all of them. The sample yields about 130,000 clones, about 91% seen once. The sample was peripheral blood, taken on day 0 of AZD1222 vaccination. The source is an adult in good health.

The CDR3 DNA follows: TGTGCCAGTAGCATACTGGGGCGAGCGGAGACCCAGTACTTC. Translating gives CASSILGRAETQYF. The chain couples TRBV19 to TRBJ2-5, with D possibly being TRBD1 (5 bases). The V end was cut by 6 bases, the J end by 5 bases, with 16 bases between. Germline V gene data show CDR1 as LNHDA and CDR2 as SQIVND (reference sequence). The CDR3 spans 14 residues.

The V gene is TRBV3-1 (or the pseudogene TRBV3-2), the J gene TRBJ2-6; D possibly matches TRBD1 or TRBD2 (5 bases each). The ends were cut back, 5 bases at V and 0 bases at J, with 20 bases in the middle. The CDR3 is made up of 19 amino acids. The germline gives CDR1 LGHDT, CDR2 YNNKEL (reference sequence). The CDR3 DNA reads TGTGCCAGCAGCATAGGATTGGGACGCGTGGGCTCTGGGGCCAACGTCCTGACTTTC. Protein product: CASSIGLGRVGSGANVLTF.

This chain links TRBV7-2 with TRBJ2-7; no clear D. The germline V gene encodes CDR1 SGHTA and CDR2 FQGNSA. The V and J ends lost 2 bases and 3 bases respectively, with 2 bases between them. This CDR3 region has 11 residues. The CDR3 sequence: CASSLSYEQYF. CDR3 nucleotide sequence: TGTGCCAGCAGCTTAAGCTACGAGCAGTACTTC.

V usage is TRBV6-5 and J usage is TRBJ1-4, with TRBD1 as a possible D gene (6 bases). The CDR3 is 12 amino acids. Germline CDR1 is MNHEY and CDR2 is SVGAGI. Trimming pared 6 bases from V and 7 bases from J, leaving 9 bases between. DNA for the CDR3: TGTGCCAGCAGCTGGGACACTGAAAAACTGTTTTTT. As protein: CASSWDTEKLFF.

The CDR3 DNA reads as TGTGCCAGCAGCTTGGAAGGGGGGGAGCAGTACTTC. Protein: CASSLEGGEQYF. This chain links TRBV5-6 with TRBJ2-7, with D possibly called TRBD1 or TRBD2 (6 bases each). This CDR3 has 12 amino acids. The V gene lost 0 bases and the J gene lost 7 bases, with 8 bases spanning the gap. The germline gives CDR1 SGHDT, CDR2 YYEEEE.

CDR3: CASSPQANYGYTF. The CDR3 coding sequence is TGTGCCAGCAGTCCCCAGGCTAACTATGGCTACACCTTC. V usage is TRBV27 and J usage is TRBJ1-2; D uncertain. The CDR3 loop spans 13 amino acids. Germline V gene sequence: CDR1 MNHEY, CDR2 SMNVEV (reference sequence). V was clipped by 5 bases and J by 0 bases, with 7 bases between them.

The rearrangement joins TRBV6-1 to TRBJ2-1; perhaps TRBD2 as D (5 bases). V was shortened by 2 bases and J by 6 bases, with 14 bases between the two germline ends. CDR1 MNHNS and CDR2 SASEGT come from the germline V gene. The CDR3 has 15 amino acids. In DNA, the CDR3 is TGTGCCAGCAGTGAATCAGAGGCTAGCTCCAATGAGCAGTTCTTC. This codes for CASSESEASSNEQFF.

The J gene is TRBJ2-3, the V gene TRBV13; D perhaps matches TRBD2 (5 bases). V was shortened by 1 base and J by 11 bases, with 7 bases between the two germline ends. The length of the CDR3 is 11 residues. Germline CDR1 reads PRHDT; CDR2 reads FYEKMQ (reference sequence). CDR3: CASSLAAEQYF. As DNA, the CDR3 is TGTGCCAGCAGCTTAGCAGCGGAGCAGTATTTT. Full variable domain (rest looked up from reference TRBV13 and TRBJ2-3): AAGVIQSPRHLIKEKRETATLKCYPIPRHDTVYWYQQGPGQDPQFLISFYEKMQSDKGSIPDRFSAQQFSDYHSELNMSSLELGDSALYFCASSLAAEQYFGPGTRLTVL.

This sequence joins TRBV30 and TRBJ2-6; 9 bases line up with TRBD1. Per the germline V gene, CDR1 is GTSNPN and CDR2 is SVGIG (reference sequence). The trim removed 6 bases at V and 2 bases at J, leaving 5 bases unmatched. The CDR3 has 15 residues. The CDR3 protein is CACTGGAAGANVLTF. In DNA, the CDR3 is TGTGCCTGTACAGGGGGCGCGGCTGGGGCCAACGTCCTGACTTTC.

The rearrangement joins TRBV4-1 to TRBJ1-2; no reliable D call. The CDR3 spans 14 residues. CDR1 is MGHRA, CDR2 YSYEKL, per germline. Deletions cut 4 bases from V and 0 bases from J, with 9 bases between. The CDR3 bases are TGCGCCAGCAGCCTACGGATGTCTAACTATGGCTACACCTTC. Its translation is CASSLRMSNYGYTF.

V and J are TRBV27 and TRBJ1-5; possibly TRBD1 for D (5 bases). The length of the CDR3 is 13 residues. Trimming pared 2 bases from V and 7 bases from J, leaving 9 bases between. Germline lookup yields CDR1 MNHEY and CDR2 SMNVEV (reference sequence). CDR3 coding DNA: TGTGCCAGCAGTTTAGGGGGGAGACAGCCCCAGCATTTT. It is translated as CASSLGGRQPQHF.

The chain combines TRBV5-1 with TRBJ2-7; D gene uncertain. The CDR3 covers 14 residues. V was shortened by 2 bases and J by 6 bases, with 15 bases between the two germline ends. The germline CDR1 and CDR2 sequences are SGHRS and YFSETQ. CDR3 loop: CASSFDTPWREQYF. CDR3 bases: TGCGCCAGCAGCTTCGACACCCCCTGGCGCGAGCAGTACTTC.

The CDR3 nucleotides read TGTGCCACCGTTTACAGCGGCTCAGGGTTGGGCGAGCAGTACTTC. It specifies CATVYSGSGLGEQYF. V usage is TRBV6-5 and J usage is TRBJ2-7, with D perhaps TRBD1 or TRBD2 (5 bases each). The germline V gene has CDR1 MNHEY and CDR2 SVGAGI. The CDR3 consists of 15 residues. The V end was cut by 10 bases, the J end by 6 bases, with 25 bases between.

This clone was detected only once. J is TRBJ2-3 and V is TRBV4-2, with 8 bases that match TRBD2. Germline V gives CDR1 LGHNA, CDR2 YNFKEQ. The CDR3 extends over 16 amino acids. The ends lost 1 base at V and 5 bases at J; junction bases unmatched: 8. In nucleotides, the CDR3 is TGTGCCAGCAGCCAAGGAAGCGGGAGAGGGGAAGATACGCAGTATTTT. As protein: CASSQGSGRGEDTQYF.

The J gene is TRBJ2-2, the V gene TRBV4-3, with D perhaps TRBD1 (5 bases). This CDR3 has 15 residues. V dropped 6 bases and J dropped 4 bases, with 15 bases sitting between them. Germline lookup yields CDR1 LGHNA and CDR2 YSLEER. The chain's CDR3 is CASSEIARATGELFF. In DNA form, the CDR3 reads TGCGCCAGCAGTGAGATAGCCAGGGCCACCGGGGAGCTGTTTTTT.

The chain links TRBV29-1 to TRBJ2-3, with 9 positions matching TRBD2. This CDR3 is 15 amino acids long. CDR1 and CDR2 (germline): SQVTM, ANQGSEA. The V gene end was trimmed by 5 bases and the J gene end by 1 base; junction bases not matched to a gene: 7. The CDR3 spells CSVPLAGVGTDTQYF. Here the CDR3 DNA reads TGCAGCGTTCCTTTAGCGGGAGTCGGCACAGATACGCAGTATTTT.

This sequence joins TRBV27 and TRBJ1-1, with TRBD1 as a possible D gene (5 bases). The V and J ends lost 3 bases and 10 bases respectively, with 15 bases between them. CDR1 is MNHEY, CDR2 SMNVEV, per germline (reference sequence). This CDR3 is built from 13 residues. For the CDR3, the DNA is TGTGCCAGCAGTTTTAATACGGTGGGGGGAGCTTTCTTT. This codes for CASSFNTVGGAFF.

This clone was counted once. This chain uses TRBV19 with TRBJ1-2, with D tentatively TRBD1 (6 bases). From germline, CDR1 is LNHDA and CDR2 SQIVND (reference sequence). Trimming took 2 bases from V and 6 from J, leaving 13 bases between them. The length of the CDR3 is 14 residues. The DNA of the CDR3 is TGTGCCAGTAGTATAAGGGGGAAGGAGAATGGCTACACCTTC. Its protein product is CASSIRGKENGYTF.

V usage is TRBV5-8 and J usage is TRBJ1-5; D remains ambiguous. Trimming stripped 2 bases from V and 5 bases from J, with 11 bases between. Germline lookup yields CDR1 SGHTS and CDR2 YDEGEE. The CDR3 loop spans 14 amino acids. The CDR3 loop is CASSFGVAYQPQHF. Here the CDR3 DNA reads TGTGCCAGCAGCTTTGGGGTTGCTTATCAGCCCCAGCATTTT.

Concerning this clone: The sample holds other DNA sequences that translate to the same CDR3. The chain uses TRBV5-1 and TRBJ2-3; D call uncertain. This CDR3 has 13 residues. Germline V lookup: CDR1 SGHRS, CDR2 YFSETQ. Trimming took 0 bases from V and 1 from J, leaving 3 bases between them. The CDR3 reads CASSLEGTDTQYF. The CDR3 DNA follows: TGCGCCAGCAGCTTGGAGGGCACAGATACGCAGTATTTT.

V gene TRBV5-6 combines with J gene TRBJ2-3; TRBD2 matches at 11 bases. Per germline, CDR1 SGHDT and CDR2 YYEEEE. The CDR3 totals 17 residues. V shed 2 bases, J shed 4 bases, and the junction held 9 bases outside the gene matches. The CDR3 DNA reads as TGTGCCAGCAGCTTAGGGACTAGCGGATATTCCGCAGATACGCAGTATTTT. This sequence encodes CASSLGTSGYSADTQYF.